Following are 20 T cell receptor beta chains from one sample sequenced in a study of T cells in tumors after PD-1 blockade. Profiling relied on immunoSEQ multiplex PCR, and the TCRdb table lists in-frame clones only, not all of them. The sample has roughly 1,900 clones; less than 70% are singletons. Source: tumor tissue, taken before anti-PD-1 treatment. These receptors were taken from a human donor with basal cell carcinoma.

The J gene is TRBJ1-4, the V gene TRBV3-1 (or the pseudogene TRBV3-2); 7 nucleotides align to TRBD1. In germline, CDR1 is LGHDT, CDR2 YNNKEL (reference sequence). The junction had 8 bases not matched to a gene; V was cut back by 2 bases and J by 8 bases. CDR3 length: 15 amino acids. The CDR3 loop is CASSQPQGTGEKLFF. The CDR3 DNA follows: TGTGCCAGCAGCCAACCACAGGGGACGGGGGAAAAACTGTTTTTT.

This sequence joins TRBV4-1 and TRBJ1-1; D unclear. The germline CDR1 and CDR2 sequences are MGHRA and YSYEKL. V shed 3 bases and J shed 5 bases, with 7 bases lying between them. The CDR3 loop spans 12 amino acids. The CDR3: CASSHPGTEAFF. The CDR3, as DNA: TGCGCCAGCAGCCATCCGGGGACTGAAGCTTTCTTT.

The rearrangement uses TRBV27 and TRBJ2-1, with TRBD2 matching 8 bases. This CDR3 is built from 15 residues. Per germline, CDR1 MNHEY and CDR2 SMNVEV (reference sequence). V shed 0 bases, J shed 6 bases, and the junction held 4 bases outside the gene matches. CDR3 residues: CASSLSGGASNEQFF. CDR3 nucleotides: TGTGCCAGCAGTTTATCCGGGGGGGCCTCCAATGAGCAGTTCTTC.

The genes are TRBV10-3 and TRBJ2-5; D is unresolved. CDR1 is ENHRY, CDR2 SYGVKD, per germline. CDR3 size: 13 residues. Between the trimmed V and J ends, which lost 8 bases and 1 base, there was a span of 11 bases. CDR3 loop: CAIGTPLQETQYF. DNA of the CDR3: TGTGCCATCGGTACACCCCTCCAAGAGACCCAGTACTTC.

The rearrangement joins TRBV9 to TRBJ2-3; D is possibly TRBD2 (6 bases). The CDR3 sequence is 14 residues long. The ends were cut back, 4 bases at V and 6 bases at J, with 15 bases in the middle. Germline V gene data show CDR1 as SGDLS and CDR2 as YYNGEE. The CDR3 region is CASSYGGFRDTQYF. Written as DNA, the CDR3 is TGTGCCAGCAGCTATGGGGGGTTCCGCGATACGCAGTATTTT.

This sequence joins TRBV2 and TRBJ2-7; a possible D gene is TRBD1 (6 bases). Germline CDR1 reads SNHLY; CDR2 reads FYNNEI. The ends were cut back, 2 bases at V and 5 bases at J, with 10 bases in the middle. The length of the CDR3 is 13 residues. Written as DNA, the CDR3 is TGTGCCAGCAGTGAACAGGGGATGAACGAGCAGTACTTC. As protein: CASSEQGMNEQYF.

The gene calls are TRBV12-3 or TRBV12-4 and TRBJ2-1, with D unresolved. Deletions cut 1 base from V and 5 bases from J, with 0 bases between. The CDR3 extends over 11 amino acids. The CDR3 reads CASSLDNEQFF. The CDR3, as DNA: TGTGCCAGCAGTTTAGACAATGAGCAGTTCTTC.

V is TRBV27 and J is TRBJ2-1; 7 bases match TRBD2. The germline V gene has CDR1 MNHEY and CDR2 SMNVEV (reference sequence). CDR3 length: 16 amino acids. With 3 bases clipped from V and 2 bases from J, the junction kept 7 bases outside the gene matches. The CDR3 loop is CASSFSASGTYNEQFF. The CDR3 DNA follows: TGTGCCAGCAGTTTTTCGGCTAGCGGCACCTACAATGAGCAGTTCTTC.

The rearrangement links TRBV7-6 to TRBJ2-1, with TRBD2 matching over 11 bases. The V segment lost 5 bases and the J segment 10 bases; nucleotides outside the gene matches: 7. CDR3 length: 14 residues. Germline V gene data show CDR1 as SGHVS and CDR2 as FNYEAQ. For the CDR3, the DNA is TGTGCCAGCAGCCCCGGGACTAGCGGAACCGAGCAGTTCTTC. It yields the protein CASSPGTSGTEQFF.

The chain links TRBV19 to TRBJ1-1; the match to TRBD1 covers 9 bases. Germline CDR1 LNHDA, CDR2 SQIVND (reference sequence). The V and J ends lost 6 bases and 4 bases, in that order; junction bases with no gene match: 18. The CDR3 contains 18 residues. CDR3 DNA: TGTGCCAGTAGCAGCGGGACAGGGAGAGGGGCCCCAGTCACTGAAGCTTTCTTT. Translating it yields CASSSGTGRGAPVTEAFF.

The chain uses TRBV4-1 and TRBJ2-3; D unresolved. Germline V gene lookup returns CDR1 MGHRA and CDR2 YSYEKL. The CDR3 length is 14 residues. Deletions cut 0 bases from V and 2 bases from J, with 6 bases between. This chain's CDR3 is CASSQDTNTDTQYF. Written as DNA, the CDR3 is TGCGCCAGCAGCCAAGATACTAACACAGATACGCAGTATTTT.

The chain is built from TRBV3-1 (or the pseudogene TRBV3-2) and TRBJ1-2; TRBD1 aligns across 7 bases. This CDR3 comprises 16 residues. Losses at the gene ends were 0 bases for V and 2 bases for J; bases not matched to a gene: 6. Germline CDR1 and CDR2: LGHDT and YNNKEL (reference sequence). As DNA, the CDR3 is TGTGCCAGCAGCCAAGATATGACAGGGCGGAACTATGGCTACACCTTC. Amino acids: CASSQDMTGRNYGYTF.

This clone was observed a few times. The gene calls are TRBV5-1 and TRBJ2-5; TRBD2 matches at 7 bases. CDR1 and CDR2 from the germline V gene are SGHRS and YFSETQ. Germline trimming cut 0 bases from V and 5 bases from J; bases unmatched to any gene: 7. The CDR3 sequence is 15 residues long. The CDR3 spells CASSLVRGDYETQYF. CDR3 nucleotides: TGCGCCAGCAGCTTGGTTCGAGGGGACTACGAGACCCAGTACTTC.

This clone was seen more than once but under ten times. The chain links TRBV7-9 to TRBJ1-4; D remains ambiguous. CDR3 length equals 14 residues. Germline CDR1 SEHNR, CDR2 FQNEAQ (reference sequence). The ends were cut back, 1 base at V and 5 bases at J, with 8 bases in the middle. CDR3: CASSLGVKNEKLFF. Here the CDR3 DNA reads TGTGCCAGCAGCTTAGGAGTAAAAAATGAAAAACTGTTTTTT.

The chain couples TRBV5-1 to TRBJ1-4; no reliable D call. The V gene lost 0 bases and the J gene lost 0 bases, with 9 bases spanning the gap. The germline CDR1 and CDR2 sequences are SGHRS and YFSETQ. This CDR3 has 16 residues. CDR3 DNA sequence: TGCGCCAGCAGCTTGGCCACAACTGCAACTAATGAAAAACTGTTTTTT. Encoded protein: CASSLATTATNEKLFF.

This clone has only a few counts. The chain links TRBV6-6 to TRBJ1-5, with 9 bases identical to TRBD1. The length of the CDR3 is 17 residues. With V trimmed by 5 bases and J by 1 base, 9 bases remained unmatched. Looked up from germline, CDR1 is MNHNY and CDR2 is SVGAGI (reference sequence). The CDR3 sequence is CASSPGTGIVSNQPQHF. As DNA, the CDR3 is TGTGCCAGCAGTCCCGGGACAGGGATTGTGAGCAATCAGCCCCAGCATTTT.

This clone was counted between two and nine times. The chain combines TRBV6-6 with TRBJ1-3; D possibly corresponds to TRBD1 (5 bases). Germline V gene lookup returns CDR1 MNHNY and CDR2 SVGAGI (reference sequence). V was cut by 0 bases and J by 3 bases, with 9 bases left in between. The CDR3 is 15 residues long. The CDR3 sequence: CASSYSEGLGNTIYF. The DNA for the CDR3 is TGTGCCAGCAGTTACTCGGAGGGGCTTGGAAACACCATATATTTT.

In DNA, the CDR3 is TGCGCCAGCAGTGAAGGGACAGGCCTGCACATAGGCTATGGCTACACCTTC. Protein product: CASSEGTGLHIGYGYTF. This chain joins TRBV10-2 and TRBJ1-2; the match to TRBD1 covers 8 bases. CDR1 and CDR2 from the germline V gene are WSHSY and SAAADI. The CDR3 runs to 17 residues. Trimming at V came to 3 bases and at J to 4 bases, leaving 13 bases not matched to a gene.

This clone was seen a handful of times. Written as DNA, the CDR3 is TGTGCCAGCAGTATAAGAACGCTTGGAGCTTTCTTT. Translated, it gives CASSIRTLGAFF. The chain has TRBV28 and TRBJ1-1; D is unresolved. V was shortened by 5 bases and J by 10 bases, with 14 bases between the two germline ends. CDR3 length: 12 amino acids. Per germline, CDR1 MDHEN and CDR2 SYDVKM.

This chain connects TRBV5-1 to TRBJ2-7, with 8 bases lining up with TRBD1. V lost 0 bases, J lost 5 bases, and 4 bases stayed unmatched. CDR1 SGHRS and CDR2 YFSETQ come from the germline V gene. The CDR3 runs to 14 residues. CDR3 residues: CASSLAGGAHEQYF. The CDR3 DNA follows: TGCGCCAGCAGCTTGGCAGGGGGCGCGCACGAGCAGTACTTC.